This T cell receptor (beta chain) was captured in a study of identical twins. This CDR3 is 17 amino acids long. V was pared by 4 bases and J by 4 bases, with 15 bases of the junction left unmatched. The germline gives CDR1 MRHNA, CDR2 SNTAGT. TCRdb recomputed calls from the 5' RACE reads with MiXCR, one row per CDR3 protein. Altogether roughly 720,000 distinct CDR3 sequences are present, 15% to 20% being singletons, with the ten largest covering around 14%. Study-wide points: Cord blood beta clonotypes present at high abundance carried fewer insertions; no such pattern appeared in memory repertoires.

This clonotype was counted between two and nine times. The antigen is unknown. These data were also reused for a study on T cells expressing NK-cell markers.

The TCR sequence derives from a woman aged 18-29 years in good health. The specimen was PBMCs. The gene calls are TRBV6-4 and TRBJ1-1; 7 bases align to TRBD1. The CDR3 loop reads CASSGSDRAPFFTEAFF. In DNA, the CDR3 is TGTGCCAGCAGTGGCTCAGACAGGGCACCCTTCTTCACTGAAGCTTTCTTT.